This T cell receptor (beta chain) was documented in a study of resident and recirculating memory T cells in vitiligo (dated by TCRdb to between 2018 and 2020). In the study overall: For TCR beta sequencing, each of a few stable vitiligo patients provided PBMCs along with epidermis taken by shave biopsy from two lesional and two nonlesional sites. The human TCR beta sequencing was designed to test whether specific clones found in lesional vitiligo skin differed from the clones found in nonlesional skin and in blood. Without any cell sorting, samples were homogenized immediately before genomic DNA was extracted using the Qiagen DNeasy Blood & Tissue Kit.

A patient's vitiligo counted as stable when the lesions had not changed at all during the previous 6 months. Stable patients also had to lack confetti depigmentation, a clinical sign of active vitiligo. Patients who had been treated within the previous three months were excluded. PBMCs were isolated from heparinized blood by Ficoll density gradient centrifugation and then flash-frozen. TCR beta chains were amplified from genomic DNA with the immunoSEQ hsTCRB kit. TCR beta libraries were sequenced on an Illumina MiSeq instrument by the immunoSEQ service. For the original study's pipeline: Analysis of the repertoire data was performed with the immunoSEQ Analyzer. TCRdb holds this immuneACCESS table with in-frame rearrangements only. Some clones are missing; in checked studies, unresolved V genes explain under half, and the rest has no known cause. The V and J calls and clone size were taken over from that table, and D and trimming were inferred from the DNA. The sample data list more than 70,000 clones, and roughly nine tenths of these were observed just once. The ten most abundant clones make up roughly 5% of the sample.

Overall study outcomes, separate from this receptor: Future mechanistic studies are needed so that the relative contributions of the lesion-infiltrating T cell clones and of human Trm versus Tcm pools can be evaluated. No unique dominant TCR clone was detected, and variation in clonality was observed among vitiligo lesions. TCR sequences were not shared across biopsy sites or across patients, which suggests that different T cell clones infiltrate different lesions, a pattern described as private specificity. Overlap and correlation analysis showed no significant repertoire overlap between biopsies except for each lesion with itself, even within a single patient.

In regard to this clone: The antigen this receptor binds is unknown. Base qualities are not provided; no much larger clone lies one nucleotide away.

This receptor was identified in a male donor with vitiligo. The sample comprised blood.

The nucleotide sequence is given as TGTGCCAGCACATTTCCGGGGTCCCCCTACGAGCAGTACTTC. The resulting protein is CASTFPGSPYEQYF. This receptor chain uses TRBV7-6 and TRBJ2-7, with TRBD2 perhaps the D gene, on 5 matching bases. Trimming removed 7 bases from V and 2 bases from J, leaving 15 bases between the germline ends. The CDR3 spans 14 residues, from the cysteine through the phenylalanine. Only CDR3 DNA remains: 42 bases, in frame from the first base. For CDR1 and CDR2, the germline V gene lists SGHVS and FNYEAQ. With the rest looked up from the reference TRBV7-6 and TRBJ2-7 genes rather than sequenced, the full variable domain is GAGVSQSPRYKVTKRGQDVALRCDPISGHVSLYWYRQALGQGPEFLTYFNYEAQQDKSGLPNDRFSAERPEGSISTLTIQRTEQRDSAMYRCASTFPGSPYEQYFGPGTRLTVT.